This T cell receptor (beta chain) was sequenced in a study of CD4 T cells in relation to SARS-CoV-2 and coronaviruses. Study information: ViraFEST: roughly ten-day antigen culture of PBMCs, then TCR beta CDR3 sequencing.

The repertoire was sequenced with immunoSEQ multiplex PCR; TCRdb's copy has only in-frame clones and lacks some. The sample records tens of thousands of clones, approximately 82% being singletons. As for this clone: Its matching antigen is unknown.

Before the COVID-19 pandemic, during about 2010-2018, CD4+ T cells were taken from unexposed donors. CD4+ T cells were isolated from the cells after around 9 days of culture. This clonotype was sampled from a human donor in good health. The sequencing input was CD4+ T cells from PBMCs, cultured in vitro.

CDR3 bases: TGTGCCAGCAGGCCGACTCTCGGGCAGTTCTTC. Protein: CASRPTLGQFF. The chain joins TRBV7-2 to TRBJ2-1; no definite D call. This CDR3 comprises 11 residues. Germline V lookup: CDR1 SGHTA, CDR2 FQGNSA. The V gene lost 6 bases and the J gene lost 12 bases, with 12 bases spanning the gap.